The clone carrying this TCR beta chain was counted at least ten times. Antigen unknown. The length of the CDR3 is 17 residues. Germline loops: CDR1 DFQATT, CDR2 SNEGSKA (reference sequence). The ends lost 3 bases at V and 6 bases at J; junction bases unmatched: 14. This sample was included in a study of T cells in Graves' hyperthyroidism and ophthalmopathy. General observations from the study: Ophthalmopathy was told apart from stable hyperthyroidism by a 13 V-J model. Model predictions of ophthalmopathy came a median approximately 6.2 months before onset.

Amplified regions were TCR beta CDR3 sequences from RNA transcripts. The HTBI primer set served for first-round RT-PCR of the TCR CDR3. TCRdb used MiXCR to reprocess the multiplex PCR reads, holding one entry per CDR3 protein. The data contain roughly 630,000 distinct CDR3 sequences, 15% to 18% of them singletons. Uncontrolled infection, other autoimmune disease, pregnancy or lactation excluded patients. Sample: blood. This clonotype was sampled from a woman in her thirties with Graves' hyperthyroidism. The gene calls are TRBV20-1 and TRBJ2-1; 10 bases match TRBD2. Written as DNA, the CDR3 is TGCAGTGCTAGGGTCCCCGATGCTAGCGGGAGTATCAATGAGCAGTTCTTC. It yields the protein CSARVPDASGSINEQFF.